This TCR beta chain was captured by sequencing in a study of siplizumab effects on memory and regulatory T cells. Findings and caveats of the study: Siplizumab, the agent tested, significantly reduced alloreactive sequences traceable to unstimulated CD4+ memory cells. Proliferating clones, CD4+ or CD8+, lacked an assignable naive or memory phenotype in roughly 80-96% of cases.

Points on this clone: Its antigen remains unknown.

Only in-frame clones appear in the TCRdb table, and some are missing; sequencing was by immunoSEQ multiplex PCR. The sample yields about 110,000 clones, 92% seen once. The germline V gene has CDR1 MNHEY and CDR2 SVGAGI. V dropped 7 bases and J dropped 5 bases, with 12 bases sitting between them. The CDR3 is 12 residues long. The specimen was Tregs sorted from blood. This clonotype was sampled from a human donor in good health. The chain combines TRBV6-5 with TRBJ2-7; the D gene is possibly TRBD2 (6 bases). CDR3 DNA sequence: TGTGCCAGCACCCCGGAGGGCGACGAGCAGTACTTC. Its translation is CASTPEGDEQYF.